The rows below give T cell receptor beta chains drawn from one sample of a study of CD8+ T cells in alopecia areata. Here immunoSEQ multiplex PCR was the method, and the copy in TCRdb shows in-frame clones only, minus some. The sample has about 200,000 clones, 50% to 70% seen once. Here the sequenced sample was CD4+ T cells sorted from blood, taken at week 4, from a patient treated with tofacitinib. The receptors were gathered from a human donor with alopecia areata. Each CDR3 is given with its conserved first and last residue. Fields, in order: CDR3 protein, CDR3 DNA, J gene, V gene, D gene, clone size. D genes are given only for firm matches. Rows may omit the clone size; those that give it use once, few, many or a size class.

CDR3: CASSYDDRSSPLHF; DNA: TGTGCCAGCAGCTACGATGATCGGAGTTCACCCCTCCACTTT; J: TRBJ1-6; V: TRBV7-6; D: -; size: -
CDR3: CAWKREWDTEAFF; DNA: TGTGCCTGGAAGAGGGAGTGGGACACTGAAGCTTTCTTT; J: TRBJ1-1; V: TRBV30; D: -; size: -
CDR3: CASSGNRVTYGYTF; DNA: TGTGCCAGCAGCGGAAACAGGGTCACCTATGGCTACACCTTC; J: TRBJ1-2; V: TRBV6-4; D: -; size: -
CDR3: CASSRGREQNTEAFF; DNA: TGTGCCAGCAGCCGAGGTAGAGAACAGAACACTGAAGCTTTCTTT; J: TRBJ1-1; V: TRBV7-9; D: -; size: -
CDR3: CAWSPLDFIGEQFF; DNA: TGTGCCTGGAGCCCATTAGACTTCATAGGTGAGCAGTTCTTC; J: TRBJ2-1; V: TRBV30; D: -; size: -
CDR3: CAWSVRVNYGYTF; DNA: TGTGCCTGGAGTGTACGAGTGAACTATGGCTACACCTTC; J: TRBJ1-2; V: TRBV30; D: -; size: -
CDR3: CASSRGTSGGYEQFF; DNA: TGTGCCAGCAGCCGAGGGACTAGCGGGGGGTATGAGCAGTTCTTC; J: TRBJ2-1; V: TRBV11-2; D: TRBD2; size: once
CDR3: CASSWSSNEQFF; DNA: TGTGCCAGCAGTTGGTCATCCAATGAGCAGTTCTTC; J: TRBJ2-1; V: TRBV2; D: -; size: -
CDR3: CASSVSGTGYGYTF; DNA: TGTGCCAGCAGCGTAAGCGGGACGGGCTATGGCTACACCTTC; J: TRBJ1-2; V: TRBV9; D: -; size: -
CDR3: CASSLDRSYEQYF; DNA: TGCGCCAGCAGCTTGGACAGGAGCTACGAGCAGTACTTC; J: TRBJ2-7; V: TRBV5-1; D: -; size: once
CDR3: CASSLTGTTGELFF; DNA: TGTGCCAGCAGTTTGACAGGGACAACCGGGGAGCTGTTTTTT; J: TRBJ2-2; V: TRBV6-5; D: TRBD1; size: -
CDR3: CSVHARLSYNEQFF; DNA: TGCAGCGTCCACGCGAGACTCTCCTACAATGAGCAGTTCTTC; J: TRBJ2-1; V: TRBV29-1; D: -; size: -
CDR3: CSVEEGGDF; DNA: TGCAGCGTTGAAGAAGGGGGCGACTTC; J: TRBJ1-2; V: TRBV29-1; D: TRBD1; size: -
CDR3: CASRATSGGTGELFF; DNA: TGTGCCAGCAGAGCGACTAGCGGGGGAACCGGGGAGCTGTTTTTT; J: TRBJ2-2; V: TRBV6-1; D: TRBD2; size: few
CDR3: CASSFGGQGVSGANVLTF; DNA: TGTGCCAGCAGTTTTGGAGGGCAGGGGGTCTCTGGGGCCAACGTCCTGACTTTC; J: TRBJ2-6; V: TRBV25-1; D: -; size: -
CDR3: CASNPGQGGEKLFF; DNA: TGTGCCTCAAACCCGGGACAGGGAGGCGAAAAACTGTTTTTT; J: TRBJ1-4; V: TRBV6-6; D: TRBD1; size: few
CDR3: CASSAPGQPYQETQYF; DNA: TGTGCCAGCAGCGCTCCGGGACAGCCGTACCAAGAGACCCAGTACTTC; J: TRBJ2-5; V: TRBV7-7; D: TRBD1; size: few
CDR3: CSVVLIVDTQYF; DNA: TGCAGCGTTGTTTTAATCGTAGATACGCAGTATTTT; J: TRBJ2-3; V: TRBV29-1; D: -; size: -
CDR3: CASSRMDGGQGYTF; DNA: TGTGCCAGCAGCCGCATGGACGGGGGTCAGGGCTACACCTTC; J: TRBJ1-2; V: TRBV4-2; D: -; size: -
CDR3: CAWSPDRGWGNQPQHF; DNA: TGTGCCTGGAGTCCGGACAGGGGCTGGGGCAATCAGCCCCAGCATTTT; J: TRBJ1-5; V: TRBV30; D: TRBD1; size: -
CDR3: CAWSKASGYEQYF; DNA: TGTGCCTGGAGTAAGGCTAGCGGGTACGAGCAGTACTTC; J: TRBJ2-7; V: TRBV30; D: TRBD2; size: -
CDR3: CASSLEYSNQPQHF; DNA: TGTGCCAGCAGCTTGGAGTATAGCAATCAGCCCCAGCATTTT; J: TRBJ1-5; V: TRBV5-5; D: -; size: few
CDR3: CASSVEGQGNSPLHF; DNA: TGTGCCAGCAGTGTCGAGGGACAGGGAAATTCACCCCTCCACTTT; J: TRBJ1-6; V: TRBV6-5; D: TRBD1; size: once
CDR3: CASTTQADTQYF; DNA: TGTGCCAGTACCACACAGGCGGATACGCAGTATTTT; J: TRBJ2-3; V: TRBV2; D: -; size: -
CDR3: CASSFIAGRVDQPQHF; DNA: TGTGCCAGCAGTTTCATCGCAGGGCGGGTCGATCAGCCCCAGCATTTT; J: TRBJ1-5; V: TRBV28; D: -; size: -
CDR3: CASSRRQVVYEQYF; DNA: TGTGCCAGCAGCCGCCGACAGGTTGTCTACGAGCAGTACTTC; J: TRBJ2-7; V: TRBV2; D: -; size: -
CDR3: CASSSGTPTYEQYF; DNA: TGTGCCAGCAGCTCCGGGACACCTACCTACGAGCAGTACTTC; J: TRBJ2-7; V: TRBV7-2; D: -; size: -
CDR3: CSVEDTRDRDSRRYTF; DNA: TGCAGCGTTGAAGACACAAGGGACCGGGACAGCCGCCGCTACACCTTC; J: TRBJ1-2; V: TRBV29-1; D: TRBD1; size: -
CDR3: CASSLAGKGYEQYF; DNA: TGCGCCAGCAGCTTGGCGGGGAAAGGCTACGAGCAGTACTTC; J: TRBJ2-7; V: TRBV5-1; D: -; size: few
CDR3: CASSQGTGGIIAEAFF; DNA: TGTGCCAGCAGCCAAGGGACAGGGGGCATCATAGCTGAAGCTTTCTTT; J: TRBJ1-1; V: TRBV14; D: TRBD1; size: once
CDR3: CASSQGQGVTNEKLFF; DNA: TGCGCCAGCAGCCAAGGACAGGGTGTAACTAATGAAAAACTGTTTTTT; J: TRBJ1-4; V: TRBV4-1; D: TRBD1; size: -
CDR3: CSVSLRGPGEAFF; DNA: TGCAGCGTTTCACTCAGGGGGCCAGGTGAAGCTTTCTTT; J: TRBJ1-1; V: TRBV29-1; D: TRBD1; size: -
CDR3: CASSVGQQGEKLFF; DNA: TGCGCCAGCAGCGTGGGACAGCAAGGTGAAAAACTGTTTTTT; J: TRBJ1-4; V: TRBV5-1; D: TRBD1; size: few
CDR3: CASSAPLARGSGQYF; DNA: TGTGCCAGCAGTGCCCCGCTAGCGCGGGGGTCTGGGCAGTACTTC; J: TRBJ2-7; V: TRBV25-1; D: TRBD2; size: few
CDR3: CSVAPRGSDTEAFF; DNA: TGCAGCGTTGCCCCTCGGGGTTCGGACACTGAAGCTTTCTTT; J: TRBJ1-1; V: TRBV29-1; D: -; size: -
CDR3: CASSPRTGGGIQYF; DNA: TGTGCCAGCAGCCCTCGGACAGGGGGAGGCATTCAGTACTTC; J: TRBJ2-4; V: TRBV5-6; D: TRBD1; size: -
CDR3: CASSPNTDTQYF; DNA: TGCGCCAGCAGCCCAAACACAGATACGCAGTATTTT; J: TRBJ2-3; V: TRBV5-1; D: -; size: -
CDR3: CASAPMSSYNEQFF; DNA: TGTGCCAGCGCTCCAATGTCCTCCTACAATGAGCAGTTCTTC; J: TRBJ2-1; V: TRBV2; D: -; size: few
CDR3: CASSLGHKNYGYTF; DNA: TGTGCCAGCAGCTTAGGGCACAAGAACTATGGCTACACCTTC; J: TRBJ1-2; V: TRBV7-2; D: -; size: -
CDR3: CARETRGGLGANVLTF; DNA: TGTGCCAGAGAGACACGGGGGGGCCTAGGGGCCAACGTCCTGACTTTC; J: TRBJ2-6; V: TRBV7-2; D: TRBD2; size: few
CDR3: CASSPFGTNTGELFF; DNA: TGCGCCAGCAGCCCGTTCGGGACGAACACCGGGGAGCTGTTTTTT; J: TRBJ2-2; V: TRBV4-1; D: -; size: -
CDR3: CASSPLSADTDTQYF; DNA: TGTGCCAGCTCACCACTATCGGCAGACACAGATACGCAGTATTTT; J: TRBJ2-3; V: TRBV18; D: -; size: once
CDR3: CASTPTGGAFYEQYF; DNA: TGTGCCAGCACCCCGACAGGGGGCGCTTTCTACGAGCAGTACTTC; J: TRBJ2-7; V: TRBV21-1; D: -; size: -
CDR3: CASSKPGLVVSDTQYF; DNA: TGTGCCAGCAGCAAGCCCGGACTAGTAGTCTCAGATACGCAGTATTTT; J: TRBJ2-3; V: TRBV7-9; D: TRBD2; size: -
CDR3: CASSSGLAYTDTQYF; DNA: TGCGCCAGCAGCTCGGGACTAGCTTACACAGATACGCAGTATTTT; J: TRBJ2-3; V: TRBV5-1; D: TRBD2; size: -
CDR3: CASSLEVGELFF; DNA: TGTGCCAGCAGCTTAGAGGTCGGGGAGCTGTTTTTT; J: TRBJ2-2; V: TRBV7-2; D: -; size: -
CDR3: CSVLTGPTMNTEAFF; DNA: TGCAGCGTCCTGACAGGGCCAACCATGAACACTGAAGCTTTCTTT; J: TRBJ1-1; V: TRBV29-1; D: TRBD1; size: -
CDR3: CASMGSRSKGYTF; DNA: TGTGCCAGCATGGGAAGTCGGTCGAAGGGCTACACCTTC; J: TRBJ1-2; V: TRBV27; D: -; size: -
CDR3: CAWTGIGSEQYF; DNA: TGTGCCTGGACCGGAATAGGGAGTGAGCAGTACTTC; J: TRBJ2-7; V: TRBV30; D: -; size: -
CDR3: CASSLQGGMNTEAFF; DNA: TGCGCCAGCAGCCTACAGGGTGGCATGAACACTGAAGCTTTCTTT; J: TRBJ1-1; V: TRBV5-1; D: -; size: many
CDR3: CSVVTGPSTDTQYF; DNA: TGCAGCGTTGTTACCGGGCCCAGCACAGATACGCAGTATTTT; J: TRBJ2-3; V: TRBV29-1; D: -; size: few
CDR3: CASSLLRGILIQETQYF; DNA: TGTGCCAGCAGCTTACTACGGGGTATTCTAATTCAAGAGACCCAGTACTTC; J: TRBJ2-5; V: TRBV11-1; D: -; size: -
CDR3: CASSQAVTGGGTEAFF; DNA: TGCGCCAGCAGCCAAGCGGTAACAGGTGGAGGCACTGAAGCTTTCTTT; J: TRBJ1-1; V: TRBV4-3; D: -; size: -
CDR3: CASSPRLQGSTDTQYF; DNA: TGTGCCAGCAGCCCACGGTTACAGGGGAGCACAGATACGCAGTATTTT; J: TRBJ2-3; V: TRBV7-2; D: TRBD1; size: once
CDR3: CSVTGSGANVLTF; DNA: TGCAGCGTTACAGGCTCTGGGGCCAACGTCCTGACTTTC; J: TRBJ2-6; V: TRBV29-1; D: -; size: -
CDR3: CASSLAGTSRTGELFF; DNA: TGTGCCAGCAGCTTAGCCGGGACTAGCAGGACCGGGGAGCTGTTTTTT; J: TRBJ2-2; V: TRBV11-3; D: TRBD2; size: -
CDR3: CASSESTKAGSPYGYTF; DNA: TGCGCCAGCAGTGAGTCGACGAAGGCCGGGTCCCCCTATGGCTACACCTTC; J: TRBJ1-2; V: TRBV10-1; D: -; size: -
CDR3: CASSRTSGLYNEQFF; DNA: TGCGCCAGCAGCCGGACTAGCGGCCTCTACAATGAGCAGTTCTTC; J: TRBJ2-1; V: TRBV5-1; D: TRBD2; size: few
CDR3: CASSRRTSGGPYNEQFF; DNA: TGTGCCAGCAGCCGCCGGACTAGCGGGGGACCGTACAATGAGCAGTTCTTC; J: TRBJ2-1; V: TRBV5-6; D: TRBD2; size: -